These T cell receptor beta chains were read from a single sample in a study of cytomegalovirus exposure and HLA in healthy donors. Produced via immunoSEQ multiplex PCR; TCRdb's table is partial and in-frame only. Of around 150,000 clones in the sample, around 90% were seen once. Sequenced sample: PBMCs. These receptors all stem from a young woman in good health and CMV-seronegative. Both conserved end residues are part of each CDR3. The D gene is left open where the match is weak. Some rows mark clone size as missing; the rest say once, few, many or name a class of expanded clone.

d_call cdr3_length clone_size j_call v_call cdr3_nt cdr3_aa
- 11 once TRBJ1-4 TRBV2 TGTGCCAGCACCTCCGTGGAAAAACTGTTTTTT CASTSVEKLFF
- 15 - TRBJ2-3 TRBV5-1 TGCGCCAGCAGCTCCCTTCGAGGGAGCACAGATACGCAGTATTTT CASSSLRGSTDTQYF
TRBD2 15 - TRBJ2-7 TRBV5-1 TGCGCCAGCAGCCCTTCTAGCGGGAGGGGGTACGAGCAGTACTTC CASSPSSGRGYEQYF
- 13 - TRBJ2-7 TRBV28 TGTGCCAGCAGTTCGCAGATCTTCTACGAGCAGTACTTC CASSSQIFYEQYF
- 15 - TRBJ2-7 TRBV16 TGTGCCAGCAGCCAAGACAGGACGGGGTCCTACGAGCAGTACTTC CASSQDRTGSYEQYF
- 11 - TRBJ2-3 TRBV27 TGTGCCAGCAGTTCATCAGATACGCAGTATTTT CASSSSDTQYF
- 9 - TRBJ2-7 TRBV20-1 TGCAGTGCTGGCCACGAGCAGTACTTC CSAGHEQYF
- 15 - TRBJ1-5 TRBV2 TGTGCCAGCAGTGTCCTGCTACCGGTGAACCAGCCCCAGCATTTT CASSVLLPVNQPQHF
- 12 - TRBJ1-2 TRBV5-4 TGTGCCAGCAGCGGCCGAGGGCTTGGCTACACCTTC CASSGRGLGYTF
TRBD1 18 - TRBJ1-2 TRBV16 TGTGCCAGCAGCCCCACCCGCCGGACAGGGGGTACAAACTATGGCTACACCTTC CASSPTRRTGGTNYGYTF
TRBD1 15 few TRBJ1-3 TRBV6-5 TGTGCCAGCAAGCCCGACAGGGTTTATGGAAACACCATATATTTT CASKPDRVYGNTIYF